The rows below give T cell receptor beta chains drawn from one sample of a study of graft-versus-host responses after intestinal transplantation. Repertoires were generated with immunoSEQ multiplex PCR, while TCRdb's copy carries only in-frame clones and drops some. The sample lists tens of thousands of clones, 80% to 90% occurring once. These TCRs' antigens remain unknown. The sequencing here drew on unstimulated CD4+ T cells sorted from spleen or lymph node cells, taken before transplant. The receptors originated from a human donor who was the organ donor for an intestinal transplant. Both conserved end residues are part of each CDR3. The D gene is left open where the match is weak. Rows may omit the clone size; those that give it use once, few, many or a size class.

19 TRBJ2-6 TRBD2 - TRBV4-2 TGTGCCAGCAGCCAAGCTTCCGGGACTAGCGGCTCTGGGGCCAACGTCCTGACTTTC CASSQASGTSGSGANVLTF
15 TRBJ1-2 - - TRBV6-1 TGTGCCAGCAGTGAAGCCGCCAGAAATAACTATGGCTACACCTTC CASSEAARNNYGYTF
15 TRBJ2-5 - - TRBV5-4 TGTGCCAGCAGCCAAAGAGTCCGTATGCAAGAGACCCAGTACTTC CASSQRVRMQETQYF
12 TRBJ2-2 - - TRBV6-6 TGTGCCAGCACGAATCTAGCCGGGGAGCTGTTTTTT CASTNLAGELFF
13 TRBJ2-7 - - TRBV18 TGTGCCAGCTCACCAGAGGAATCCTACGAGCAGTACTTC CASSPEESYEQYF
13 TRBJ1-4 TRBD1 few TRBV6-4 TGTGCCAGCAGTGACTCGACAGGGGGAAAACTGTTTTTT CASSDSTGGKLFF
14 TRBJ1-1 - once TRBV6-5 TGTGCCAGCAGTTACGCGGGGGTGAGCACTGAAGCTTTCTTT CASSYAGVSTEAFF
14 TRBJ2-7 - - TRBV7-2 TGTGCCAGCAGCCCCCCCCCGGGGTCCTACGAGCAGTACTTC CASSPPPGSYEQYF
16 TRBJ2-7 TRBD2 - TRBV28 TGTGCCAGCAGTTTATCCGGACTAGCGGGACCCTACGAGCAGTACTTC CASSLSGLAGPYEQYF
17 TRBJ2-2 TRBD2 - TRBV5-4 TGTGCCAGCAGCTTGTTAGCGGGAACGGGGGGCACCGGGGAGCTGTTTTTT CASSLLAGTGGTGELFF
14 TRBJ2-5 TRBD1 - TRBV6-6 TGTGCCAGCAGTCGAAGACAGGGCCAAGAGACCCAGTACTTC CASSRRQGQETQYF
12 TRBJ2-5 - few TRBV19 TGTGCCAGTAGTAAGTGGAGGGAGACCCAGTACTTC CASSKWRETQYF
16 TRBJ2-5 - - TRBV7-9 TGTGCCAGCAGCTTAGATCTCCAGCGGGACCAAGAGACCCAGTACTTC CASSLDLQRDQETQYF
14 TRBJ2-5 - - TRBV5-4 TGTGCCAGCAGCTTGTTTTCGGTGAAAGAGACCCAGTACTTC CASSLFSVKETQYF
20 TRBJ2-1 TRBD2 - TRBV28 TGTGCCAGCAGTAGGGGAGGAACCGGGACTAGCGGGAGGCGGAACAATGAGCAGTTCTTC CASSRGGTGTSGRRNNEQFF
15 TRBJ2-5 TRBD2 - TRBV5-4 TGTGCCAGCAGCTTTGCGGGGGGTGGCGGGGAGACCCAGTACTTC CASSFAGGGGETQYF
14 TRBJ1-2 TRBD1 - TRBV6-5 TGTGCCAGCAGTTCCGACAGGGGTGGGTATGGCTACACCTTC CASSSDRGGYGYTF
15 TRBJ2-7 TRBD1 - TRBV30 TGTGCCTGGACCCGGGACGGGACAGGGCAGGGCGAGCAGTACTTC CAWTRDGTGQGEQYF
12 TRBJ2-7 - few TRBV7-2 TGTGCCAGCAGCTCCCGCGTCTACGAGCAGTACTTC CASSSRVYEQYF
15 TRBJ2-1 - - TRBV7-9 TGTGCCAGCAGCCGCTTCGGAGGTGGGACTAATGAGCAGTTCTTC CASSRFGGGTNEQFF
15 TRBJ2-7 TRBD2 - TRBV28 TGTGCCGTACAGGGCTCGACTAGCGGACCCTACGAGCAGTACTTC CAVQGSTSGPYEQYF
16 TRBJ2-1 - - TRBV28 TGTGCCAGCAGTCCTTTGGGGGCGTTTCGGGGCAATGAGCAGTTCTTC CASSPLGAFRGNEQFF
13 TRBJ1-4 - - TRBV29-1 TGCAGCGTTGGTCGGCAGGGGTATGAAAAACTGTTTTTT CSVGRQGYEKLFF
12 TRBJ1-2 - - TRBV9 TGTGCCAGCAGCGGAGACAGTTATGGCTACACCTTC CASSGDSYGYTF
12 TRBJ1-1 - - TRBV6-1 TGTGCCAGCAGGGGCGTGAACACTGAAGCTTTCTTT CASRGVNTEAFF
14 TRBJ2-5 TRBD2 - TRBV11-2 TGTGCCAGCAGCTTAGATGGGAGGGAAGAGACCCAGTACTTC CASSLDGREETQYF